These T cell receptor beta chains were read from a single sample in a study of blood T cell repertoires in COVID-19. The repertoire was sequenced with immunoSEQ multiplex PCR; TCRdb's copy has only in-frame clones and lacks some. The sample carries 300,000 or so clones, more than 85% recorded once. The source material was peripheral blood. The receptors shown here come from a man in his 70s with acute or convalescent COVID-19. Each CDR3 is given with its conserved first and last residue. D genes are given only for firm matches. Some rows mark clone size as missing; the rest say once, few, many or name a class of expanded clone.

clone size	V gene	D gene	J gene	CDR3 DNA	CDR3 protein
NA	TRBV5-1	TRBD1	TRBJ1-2	TGCGCCAGCAGCTCGGGACAGGGGCATGGCTACACCTTC	CASSSGQGHGYTF
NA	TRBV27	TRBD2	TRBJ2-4	TGTGCCAGCAGTCCCATCGGGCTAGCGGGACCTCAGTACTTC	CASSPIGLAGPQYF
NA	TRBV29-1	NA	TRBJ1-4	TGCAGCGTTGGGGAGGGGTCAACTAATGAAAAACTGTTTTTT	CSVGEGSTNEKLFF
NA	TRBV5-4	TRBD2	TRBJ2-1	TGTGCCAGCAGCTACCCGGGACTAGCGGGAGGTAGTGAGCAGTTCTTC	CASSYPGLAGGSEQFF
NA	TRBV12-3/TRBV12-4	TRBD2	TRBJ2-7	TGTGCCAGCAGTCGACGGGGGGCCTACGAGCAGTACTTC	CASSRRGAYEQYF
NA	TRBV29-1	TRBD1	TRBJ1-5	TGCAGCGTTGGGGGACAGGGGAATCAGCCCCAGCATTTT	CSVGGQGNQPQHF
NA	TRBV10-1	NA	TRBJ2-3	TGCGCCAGCAGTGAGTCCGGCACAGATACGCAGTATTTT	CASSESGTDTQYF
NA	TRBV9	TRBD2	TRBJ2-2	TGTGCCAGCAGCGTAGCTCATAGCGGGCCTGGGGAGCTGTTTTTT	CASSVAHSGPGELFF
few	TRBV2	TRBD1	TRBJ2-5	TGTGCCAGCAGGTCCGGGACAGGGGAAGAGACCCAGTACTTC	CASRSGTGEETQYF
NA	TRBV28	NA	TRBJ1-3	TGTGCCAGCAGTTTTCTTGACAGAACTCTTGGAAACACCATATATTTT	CASSFLDRTLGNTIYF
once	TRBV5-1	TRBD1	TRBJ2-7	TGCGCCAGCAGCTTGTCGGGACAGGGGCTCTCCTACGAGCAGTACTTC	CASSLSGQGLSYEQYF
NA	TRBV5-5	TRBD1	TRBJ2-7	TGTGCCAGCAGCTTGGAGGTCAGGGGGACCGAGCAGTACTTC	CASSLEVRGTEQYF
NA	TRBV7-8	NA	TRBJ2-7	TGTGCCAGCAGCTTAGCTTTGGACAGCCTCTACGAGCAGTACTTC	CASSLALDSLYEQYF
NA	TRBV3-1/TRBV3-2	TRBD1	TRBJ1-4	TGTGCCAGCAGCCGTACCGGGACAGGGCATGAAAAACTGTTTTTT	CASSRTGTGHEKLFF
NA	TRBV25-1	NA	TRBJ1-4	TGTGCCAGCAGTGAAAGATTTGCGGGTGGGGAAAAACTGTTTTTT	CASSERFAGGEKLFF
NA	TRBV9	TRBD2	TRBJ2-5	TGTGCCAGCAGCACCCTAGCGGGGGCCAGGGAGACCCAGTACTTC	CASSTLAGARETQYF
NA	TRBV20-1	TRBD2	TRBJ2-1	TGCAGTGCTAGTAGAGCGGGGATCTACAATGAGCAGTTCTTC	CSASRAGIYNEQFF
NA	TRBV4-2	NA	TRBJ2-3	TGTGCCAGCAGCCAAGATGGCAGCACAGATACGCAGTATTTT	CASSQDGSTDTQYF
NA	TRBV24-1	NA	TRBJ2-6	TGTGCCACCAGTGCGGGGGGCGTCGGGGCCAACGTCCTGACTTTC	CATSAGGVGANVLTF
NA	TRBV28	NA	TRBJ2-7	TGTGCCAGCAGTTCGGGACTTTCGATGAGCTCCTACGAGCAGTACTTC	CASSSGLSMSSYEQYF
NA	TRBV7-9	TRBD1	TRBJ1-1	TGTGCCAGCAGTAGACCGAACAGGGGTGAAGCTTTCTTT	CASSRPNRGEAFF
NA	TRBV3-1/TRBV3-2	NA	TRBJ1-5	TGTGCCAGCAGCCCCGACGGGAATAGCAATCAGCCCCAGCATTTT	CASSPDGNSNQPQHF
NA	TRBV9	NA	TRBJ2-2	TGTGCCAGCAGCGTTCTAGGTACGAACACCGGGGAGCTGTTTTTT	CASSVLGTNTGELFF
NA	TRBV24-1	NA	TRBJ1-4	TGTGCCACCAGTGACGGCAGGAGGAGTGAAAAACTGTTTTTT	CATSDGRRSEKLFF
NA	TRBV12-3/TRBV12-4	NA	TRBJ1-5	TGTGCCAGCAGTTGGAGCAGCAATCAGCCCCAGCATTTT	CASSWSSNQPQHF
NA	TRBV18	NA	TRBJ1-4	TGTGCCAGCTCACCAAGCCCCGATAATGAAAAACTGTTTTTT	CASSPSPDNEKLFF
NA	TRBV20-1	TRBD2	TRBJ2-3	TGCAGTGCTAGTCGACTAGCGGGGAGCACAGATACGCAGTATTTT	CSASRLAGSTDTQYF
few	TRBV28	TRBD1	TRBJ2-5	TGTGCCAGCAGTTCAAACGGACAGGGTTGGGAGACCCAGTACTTC	CASSSNGQGWETQYF
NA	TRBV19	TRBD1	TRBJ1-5	TGTGCCAGCTTCTCGACAGGGGTCGGCAATCAGCCCCAGCATTTT	CASFSTGVGNQPQHF
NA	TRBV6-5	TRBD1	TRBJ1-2	TGTGCCAGCAGGATGACACAGGGGGCTGGTGGCTACACCTTC	CASRMTQGAGGYTF
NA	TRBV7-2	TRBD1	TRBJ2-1	TGTGCCAGCAGCCCTCGACAGGGTTCCTACAATGAGCAGTTCTTC	CASSPRQGSYNEQFF
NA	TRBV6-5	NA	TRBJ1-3	TGTGCCAGCAGTCCTCGGTTGGCTGGAAACACCATATATTTT	CASSPRLAGNTIYF
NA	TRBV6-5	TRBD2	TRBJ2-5	TGTGCCAGCTCCCGACTAGCGGGGGGGCAAGAGACCCAGTACTTC	CASSRLAGGQETQYF
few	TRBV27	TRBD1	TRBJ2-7	TGTGCCAGCAGTTTCACAGGGGGCCACGAGCAGTACTTC	CASSFTGGHEQYF
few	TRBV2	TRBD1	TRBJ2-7	TGTGCCAGCACCATCACAGGGGTCCTTTTCTCCTACGAGCAGTACTTC	CASTITGVLFSYEQYF
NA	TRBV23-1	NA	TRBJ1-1	TGCGCCAGCTTTCAAATCCGAGGAGCTTTCTTT	CASFQIRGAFF
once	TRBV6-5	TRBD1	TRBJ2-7	TGTGCCAGCAGTTACTCAGGGACAGGAACCTACGAGCAGTACTTC	CASSYSGTGTYEQYF
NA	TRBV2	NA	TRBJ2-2	TGTGCCAGCAAGGAGGCGCCGGGAACAACCGGGGAGCTGTTTTTT	CASKEAPGTTGELFF
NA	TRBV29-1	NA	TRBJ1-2	TGCAGCGTCCACTGGGCCTTCTCGGCGGGCTATGGCTACACCTTC	CSVHWAFSAGYGYTF
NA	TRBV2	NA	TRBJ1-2	TGTGCCAGCAGTGCGGCACAGTTGTCCTATGGCTACACCTTC	CASSAAQLSYGYTF
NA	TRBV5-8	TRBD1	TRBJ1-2	TGTGCCAGCAGCCCACTCCCCGGGACAGGGAGCGGCTACACCTTC	CASSPLPGTGSGYTF
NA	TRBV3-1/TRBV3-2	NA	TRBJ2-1	TGTGCCAGCAGCCAAACCCGGGGTTACAATGAGCAGTTCTTC	CASSQTRGYNEQFF
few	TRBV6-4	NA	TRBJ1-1	TGTGCCAGCAGGAAACAGGGCAGCACTGAAGCTTTCTTT	CASRKQGSTEAFF
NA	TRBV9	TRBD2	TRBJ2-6	TGTGCCAGCAGCCCCCGGGGGGCTGGGGCCAACGTCCTGACTTTC	CASSPRGAGANVLTF
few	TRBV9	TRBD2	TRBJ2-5	TGTGCCAGCAGCGGAAGCGGGAGGGTCGAGACCCAGTACTTC	CASSGSGRVETQYF
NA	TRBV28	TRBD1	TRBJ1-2	TGTGCCAGCAGTTTGAGTACCGGACAGGGCTCCCTCTATGGCTACACCTTC	CASSLSTGQGSLYGYTF
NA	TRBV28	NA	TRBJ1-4	TGTGCCAGCAGTGCCCCCGCGGAGGACAGCGGTGAAAAACTGTTTTTT	CASSAPAEDSGEKLFF
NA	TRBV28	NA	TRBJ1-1	TGTGCCAGCACGCGGGGGGGCATGAACACTGAAGCTTTCTTT	CASTRGGMNTEAFF
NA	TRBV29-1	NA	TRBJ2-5	TGCAGCGTCGAGTGGGTTACAGGGTCGGGCCAAGAGACCCAGTACTTC	CSVEWVTGSGQETQYF
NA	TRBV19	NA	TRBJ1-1	TGTGCCAGTAGTAGACAGACTTCAGCTGCATGGAACACTGAAGCTTTCTTT	CASSRQTSAAWNTEAFF
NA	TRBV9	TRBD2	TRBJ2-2	TGTGCCAGCAGCGTAGCGGGACTAGCGGCCACCGGGGAGCTGTTTTTT	CASSVAGLAATGELFF
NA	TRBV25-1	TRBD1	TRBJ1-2	TGTGCCAGCAGTCCCCTCCGTGAGACAGGGTATGGCTACACCTTC	CASSPLRETGYGYTF
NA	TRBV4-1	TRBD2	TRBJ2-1	TGCGCCAGCAGCCAAGTTGAGAGAGTAGCGGGTGAGCAGTTCTTC	CASSQVERVAGEQFF